This T cell receptor beta chain was documented in a study of shared clonotypes between healthy human individuals. Repertoires were generated with immunoSEQ multiplex PCR, while TCRdb's copy carries only in-frame clones and drops some. The data hold under 350,000 clones, with about nine tenths observed a single time. V lost 6 bases and J lost 5, with 13 bases in between. Germline-derived CDR1 and CDR2 are MNHEY and SVGAGI. This CDR3 is built from 13 residues. Nashville, Tennessee was home to all donors, who were Caucasian adults. The sequence derives from a man aged 18 to 29 in good health. The rearrangement links TRBV6-5 to TRBJ2-5; possibly TRBD1 for D (6 bases). The material sequenced was memory CD8+ T cells sorted from blood. The subset here: CD45RO+ cells pooled with CCR7-negative TemRA cells. CDR3 nucleotide sequence: TGTGCCAGCAGAGAAACAGGGTTGGAGACCCAGTACTTC. It specifies CASRETGLETQYF.